The T cell receptor (beta chain) under discussion was sequenced for a study of blood T cell repertoires in COVID-19. Study-level background: PBMCs, B-cell-depleted T cells, or T cells were the source of the cDNA or gDNA that made up the material.

Recruited during active infection, patients (from Seattle) were subsequently followed longitudinally. TCRdb's table, derived via immunoSEQ multiplex PCR, lists solely in-frame clones and lacks some. The table has a few hundred thousand clones, approximately 92% seen once. V lost 5 bases and J 3 bases, leaving 8 bases between the germline ends. The germline V gene has CDR1 MNHEY and CDR2 SVGAGI. The CDR3 is made up of 13 amino acids. The source of this sequence is a woman younger than 45 with COVID-19, enrolled during active disease. The V gene is TRBV6-5, the J gene TRBJ1-3; weak D call: TRBD1 (5 bases). Material for sequencing was peripheral blood. The CDR3 spells CASSQGSGNTIYF. CDR3 sequence (DNA): TGTGCCAGCAGTCAGGGAAGTGGAAACACCATATATTTT.